What follows are 7 T cell receptor beta chains derived from one specimen sequenced in a study of cytomegalovirus exposure and HLA in healthy donors. The PCR contained 60 Vbeta and 13 Jbeta primers. Sequencing used immunoSEQ multiplex PCR; TCRdb keeps in-frame clones, though not all of them. The table lists 220,000 or so clones, under 80% of them singletons. Sequencing was done on a sample of PBMCs. These receptors all stem from a woman in her thirties in good health and CMV-seronegative.

The CDR3 DNA reads TGCGCCAGCAGCGCGCGGGGGGGAGAGCAGTACTTC. Encoded protein: CASSARGGEQYF. The chain joins TRBV4-1 to TRBJ2-7, with TRBD2 matching over 9 bases. CDR1 is MGHRA and CDR2 is YSYEKL in the germline V gene. The CDR3 is made up of 12 amino acids. Unmatched junction bases numbered 3, after V lost 5 bases and J lost 7 bases.

The chain carries TRBV7-6 and TRBJ2-7, with D perhaps TRBD2 (6 bases). Germline values: CDR1 SGHVS, CDR2 FNYEAQ. V was cut by 1 base and J by 4 bases, with 14 bases left in between. The CDR3 sequence is 15 residues long. As DNA, the CDR3 is TGTGCCAGCAGCTTAGTCGGAGGGATAGGGTACGAGCAGTACTTC. Translated, it gives CASSLVGGIGYEQYF.

This sequence joins TRBV25-1 and TRBJ2-1; the match to TRBD2 covers 9 bases. CDR3 size: 16 residues. The germline gives CDR1 MGHDK, CDR2 SYGVNS. The ends lost 3 bases at V and 3 bases at J; junction bases unmatched: 6. The CDR3 loop reads CASSDGSGRGYNEQFF. In DNA form, the CDR3 reads TGTGCCAGCAGTGATGGTAGCGGGAGAGGCTACAATGAGCAGTTCTTC.

The chain has TRBV6-5 and TRBJ2-1, with TRBD2 as a possible D gene (5 bases). CDR1 is MNHEY and CDR2 is SVGAGI in the germline V gene. With 4 bases removed from V and 8 bases from J, the gap between germline ends came to 12 bases. The CDR3 length is 13 residues. CDR3 coding DNA: TGTGCCAGCAGTTTACTAGATGGCCATGAGCAGTTCTTC. Translation gives CASSLLDGHEQFF.

The chain joins TRBV6-5 to TRBJ1-6; D gene uncertain. The CDR3 runs to 14 residues. V dropped 2 bases and J dropped 8 bases, with 10 bases sitting between them. Per the germline V gene, CDR1 is MNHEY and CDR2 is SVGAGI. The CDR3 nucleotides read TGTGCCAGCAGTTACGGGCAGCAGTATTCACCCCTCCACTTT. It is translated as CASSYGQQYSPLHF.

CDR3 coding DNA: TGTGCCTGGAGTGTACCTAGCGGGGGGACGGGCATTCAGTACTTC. It codes for CAWSVPSGGTGIQYF. V usage is TRBV30 and J usage is TRBJ2-4, with 11 bases aligning to TRBD2. Germline V lookup: CDR1 GTSNPN, CDR2 SVGIG (reference sequence). The trim removed 0 bases at V and 9 bases at J, leaving 7 bases unmatched. The CDR3 is 15 residues long.

The gene calls are TRBV9 and TRBJ2-1, with D hard to call. The CDR3 sequence is 15 residues long. CDR1 and CDR2 from the germline V gene are SGDLS and YYNGEE. V shed 4 bases and J shed 6 bases, with 17 bases lying between them. As DNA, the CDR3 is TGTGCCAGCAGCAGGATCCTCCTATCAGGCAATGAGCAGTTCTTC. Its translation is CASSRILLSGNEQFF.